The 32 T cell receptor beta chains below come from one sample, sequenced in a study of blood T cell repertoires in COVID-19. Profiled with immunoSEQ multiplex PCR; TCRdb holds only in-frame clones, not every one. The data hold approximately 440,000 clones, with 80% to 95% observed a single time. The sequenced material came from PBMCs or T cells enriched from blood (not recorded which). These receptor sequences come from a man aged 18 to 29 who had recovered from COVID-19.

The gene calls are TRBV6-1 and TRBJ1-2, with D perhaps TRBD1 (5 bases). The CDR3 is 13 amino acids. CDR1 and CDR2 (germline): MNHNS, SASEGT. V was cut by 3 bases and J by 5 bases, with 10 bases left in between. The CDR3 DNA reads TGTGCCAGCAGTGAGCGTCAGGGTTATGGCTACACCTTC. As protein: CASSERQGYGYTF.

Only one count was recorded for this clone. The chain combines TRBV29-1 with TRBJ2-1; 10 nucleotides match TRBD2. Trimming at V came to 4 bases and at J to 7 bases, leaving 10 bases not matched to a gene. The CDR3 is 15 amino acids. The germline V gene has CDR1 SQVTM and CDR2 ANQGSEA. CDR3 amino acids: CSVVLAGISGNEQFF. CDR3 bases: TGCAGCGTTGTACTAGCGGGAATTTCTGGAAATGAGCAGTTCTTC.

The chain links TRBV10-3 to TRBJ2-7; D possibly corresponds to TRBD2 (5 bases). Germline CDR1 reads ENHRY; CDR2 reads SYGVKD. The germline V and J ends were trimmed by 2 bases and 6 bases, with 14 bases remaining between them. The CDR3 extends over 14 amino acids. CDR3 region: CAISEMRGAGEQYF. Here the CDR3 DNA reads TGTGCCATCAGTGAGATGAGAGGTGCGGGCGAGCAGTACTTC.

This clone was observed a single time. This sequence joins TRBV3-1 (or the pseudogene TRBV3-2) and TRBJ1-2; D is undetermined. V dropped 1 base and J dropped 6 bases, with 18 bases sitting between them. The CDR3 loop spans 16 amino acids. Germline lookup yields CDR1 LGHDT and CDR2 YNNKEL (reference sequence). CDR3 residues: CASSQVYPKEVNGYTF. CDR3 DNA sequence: TGTGCCAGCAGCCAAGTGTATCCTAAAGAGGTGAATGGCTACACCTTC.

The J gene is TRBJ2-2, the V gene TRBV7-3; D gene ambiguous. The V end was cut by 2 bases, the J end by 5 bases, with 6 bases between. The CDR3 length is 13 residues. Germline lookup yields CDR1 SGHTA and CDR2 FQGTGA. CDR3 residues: CASSLDMTGELFF. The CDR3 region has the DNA TGTGCCAGCAGCTTAGACATGACCGGGGAGCTGTTTTTT.

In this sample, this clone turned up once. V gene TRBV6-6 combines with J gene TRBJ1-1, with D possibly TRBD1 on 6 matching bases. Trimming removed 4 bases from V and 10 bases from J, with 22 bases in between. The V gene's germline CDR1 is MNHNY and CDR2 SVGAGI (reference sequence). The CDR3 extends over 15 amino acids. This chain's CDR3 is CASSLQPGHRLVAFF. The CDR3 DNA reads TGTGCCAGCAGTTTACAACCGGGACACAGATTGGTAGCTTTCTTT.

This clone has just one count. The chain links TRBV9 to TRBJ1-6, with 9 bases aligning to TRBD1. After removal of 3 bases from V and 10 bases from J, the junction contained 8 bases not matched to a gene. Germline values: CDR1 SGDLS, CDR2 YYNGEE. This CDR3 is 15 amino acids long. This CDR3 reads CASSGRDRAKSPLHF. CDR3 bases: TGTGCCAGCAGCGGGCGGGACAGGGCAAAGTCACCCCTCCACTTT.

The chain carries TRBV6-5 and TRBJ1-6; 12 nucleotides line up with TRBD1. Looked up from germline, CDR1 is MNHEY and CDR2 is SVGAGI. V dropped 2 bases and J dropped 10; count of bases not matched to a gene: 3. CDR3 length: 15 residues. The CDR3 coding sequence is TGTGCCAGCAGTTACGGGACAGGGGGCGGCTCACCCCTCCACTTT. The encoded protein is CASSYGTGGGSPLHF.

The CDR3 region has the DNA TGTGCCAGCACCAAACAGGTTAACACTGAAGCTTTCTTT. It yields the protein CASTKQVNTEAFF. This sequence joins TRBV28 and TRBJ1-1, with D possibly being TRBD1 (5 bases). V was clipped by 7 bases and J by 2 bases, with 11 bases between them. Germline values: CDR1 MDHEN, CDR2 SYDVKM. The CDR3 spans 13 residues.

DNA of the CDR3: TGTGCCAGCTCACCAAAGACAGGGGAGTCCCACGAGCAGTACTTC. It is translated as CASSPKTGESHEQYF. The rearrangement links TRBV18 to TRBJ2-7, with 8 bases identical to TRBD1. The CDR3 has 15 residues. Unmatched junction bases numbered 8, after V lost 2 bases and J lost 5 bases. Germline V gene data show CDR1 as KGHSH and CDR2 as LQKENI.

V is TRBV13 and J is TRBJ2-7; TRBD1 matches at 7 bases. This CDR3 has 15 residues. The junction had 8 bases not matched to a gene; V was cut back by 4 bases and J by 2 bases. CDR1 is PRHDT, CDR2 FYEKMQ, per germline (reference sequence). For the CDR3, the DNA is TGTGCCAGCAGCTCCCTTCGGGACAGCCCCTACGAGCAGTACTTC. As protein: CASSSLRDSPYEQYF. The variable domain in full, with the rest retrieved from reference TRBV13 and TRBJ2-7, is AAGVIQSPRHLIKEKRETATLKCYPIPRHDTVYWYQQGPGQDPQFLISFYEKMQSDKGSIPDRFSAQQFSDYHSELNMSSLELGDSALYFCASSSLRDSPYEQYFGPGTRLTVT.

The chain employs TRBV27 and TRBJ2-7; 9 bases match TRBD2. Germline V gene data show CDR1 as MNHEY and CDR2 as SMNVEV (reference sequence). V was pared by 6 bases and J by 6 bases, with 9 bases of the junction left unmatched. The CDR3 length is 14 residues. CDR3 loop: CASRDSGRGGEQYF. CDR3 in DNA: TGTGCCAGCAGGGATAGCGGGAGAGGCGGCGAGCAGTACTTC.

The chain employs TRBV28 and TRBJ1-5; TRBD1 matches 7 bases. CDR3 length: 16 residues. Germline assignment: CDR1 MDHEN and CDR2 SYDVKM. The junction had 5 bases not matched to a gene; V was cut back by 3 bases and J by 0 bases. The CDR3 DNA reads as TGTGCCAGCAGTTTGGGGGGACAGCATAGCAATCAGCCCCAGCATTTT. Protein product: CASSLGGQHSNQPQHF.

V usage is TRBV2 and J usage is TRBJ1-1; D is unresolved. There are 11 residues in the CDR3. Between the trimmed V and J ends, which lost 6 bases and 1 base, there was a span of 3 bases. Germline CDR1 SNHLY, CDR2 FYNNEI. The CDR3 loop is CASRRNTEAFF. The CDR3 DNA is TGTGCCAGCAGGAGGAACACTGAAGCTTTCTTT.

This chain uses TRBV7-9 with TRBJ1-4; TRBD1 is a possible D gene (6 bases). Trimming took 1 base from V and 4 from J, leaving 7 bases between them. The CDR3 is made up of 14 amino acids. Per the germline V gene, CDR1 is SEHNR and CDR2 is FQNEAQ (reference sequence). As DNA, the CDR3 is TGTGCCAGCAGCTTAGGACAGGTTAATGAAAAACTGTTTTTT. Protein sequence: CASSLGQVNEKLFF.

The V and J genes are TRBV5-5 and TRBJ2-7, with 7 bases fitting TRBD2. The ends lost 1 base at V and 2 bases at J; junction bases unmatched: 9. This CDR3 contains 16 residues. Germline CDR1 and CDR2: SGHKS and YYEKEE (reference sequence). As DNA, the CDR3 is TGTGCCAGCAGCTTGTACGGGGAGGGCAGCCCCTACGAGCAGTACTTC. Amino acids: CASSLYGEGSPYEQYF.

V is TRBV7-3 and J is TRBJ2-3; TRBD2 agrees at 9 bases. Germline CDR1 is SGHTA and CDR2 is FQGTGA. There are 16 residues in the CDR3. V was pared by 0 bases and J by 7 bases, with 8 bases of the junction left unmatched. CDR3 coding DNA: TGTGCCAGCAGCTTAACCGGTAGCGGGAGTGGGAATACGCAGTATTTT. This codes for CASSLTGSGSGNTQYF.

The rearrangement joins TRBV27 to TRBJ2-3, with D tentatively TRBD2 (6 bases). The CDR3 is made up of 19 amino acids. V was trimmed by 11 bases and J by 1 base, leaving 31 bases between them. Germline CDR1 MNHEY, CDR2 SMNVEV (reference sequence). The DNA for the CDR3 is TGTGCCTCTCTCCCTTTCCCCCTCGTACTAGCAGAAGGCACAGATACGCAGTATTTT. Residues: CASLPFPLVLAEGTDTQYF.

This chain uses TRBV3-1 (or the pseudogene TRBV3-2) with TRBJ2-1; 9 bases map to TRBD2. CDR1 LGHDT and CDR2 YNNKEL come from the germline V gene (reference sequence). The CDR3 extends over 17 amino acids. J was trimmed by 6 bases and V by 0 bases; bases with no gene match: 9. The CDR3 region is CASSQEGIAGVLNEQFF. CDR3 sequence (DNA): TGTGCCAGCAGCCAAGAAGGGATAGCGGGAGTTCTCAATGAGCAGTTCTTC.

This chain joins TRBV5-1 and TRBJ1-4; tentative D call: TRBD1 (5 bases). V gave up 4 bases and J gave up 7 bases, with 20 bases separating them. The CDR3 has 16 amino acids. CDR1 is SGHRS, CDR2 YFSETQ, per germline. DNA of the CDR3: TGCGCCAGCAGCCTAAGGGACTTTGTAAGTCCTGAAAAACTGTTTTTT. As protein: CASSLRDFVSPEKLFF.

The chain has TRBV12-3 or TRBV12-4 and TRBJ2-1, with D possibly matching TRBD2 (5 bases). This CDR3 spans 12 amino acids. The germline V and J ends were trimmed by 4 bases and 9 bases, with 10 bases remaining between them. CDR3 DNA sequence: TGTGCCAGCAGTTATCCTGCGGGTGAGCAGTTCTTC. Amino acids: CASSYPAGEQFF.

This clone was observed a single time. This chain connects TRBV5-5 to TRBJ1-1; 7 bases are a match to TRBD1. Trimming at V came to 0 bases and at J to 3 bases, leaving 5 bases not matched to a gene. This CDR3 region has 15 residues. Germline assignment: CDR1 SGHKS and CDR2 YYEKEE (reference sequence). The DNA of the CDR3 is TGTGCCAGCAGCTTGGGACAGGGATTGGACACTGAAGCTTTCTTT. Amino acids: CASSLGQGLDTEAFF.

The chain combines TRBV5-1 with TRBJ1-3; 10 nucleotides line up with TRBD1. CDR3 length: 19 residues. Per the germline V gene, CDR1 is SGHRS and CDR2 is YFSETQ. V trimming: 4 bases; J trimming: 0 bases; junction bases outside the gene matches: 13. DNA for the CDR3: TGCGCCAGCAGCCGGGACAGGGGCCTCCCCCGCCACTCTGGAAACACCATATATTTT. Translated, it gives CASSRDRGLPRHSGNTIYF.

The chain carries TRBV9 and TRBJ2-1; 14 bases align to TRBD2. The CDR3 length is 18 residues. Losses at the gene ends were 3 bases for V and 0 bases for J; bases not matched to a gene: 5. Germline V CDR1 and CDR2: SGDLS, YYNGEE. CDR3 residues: CASSAGLAGVSSYNEQFF. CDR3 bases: TGTGCCAGCAGCGCGGGACTAGCGGGAGTTTCCTCCTACAATGAGCAGTTCTTC.

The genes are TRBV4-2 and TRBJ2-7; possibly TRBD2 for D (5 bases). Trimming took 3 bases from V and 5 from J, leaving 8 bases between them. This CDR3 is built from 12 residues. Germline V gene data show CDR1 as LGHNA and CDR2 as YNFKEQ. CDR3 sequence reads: CASSQGADEQYF. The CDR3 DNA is TGTGCCAGCAGCCAGGGAGCGGACGAGCAGTACTTC.

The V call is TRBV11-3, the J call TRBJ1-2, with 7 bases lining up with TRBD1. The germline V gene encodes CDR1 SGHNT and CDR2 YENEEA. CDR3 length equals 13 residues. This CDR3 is CVLGDSRGAGYTF. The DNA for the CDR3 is TGTGTATTAGGGGACAGTAGGGGCGCGGGCTACACCTTC.

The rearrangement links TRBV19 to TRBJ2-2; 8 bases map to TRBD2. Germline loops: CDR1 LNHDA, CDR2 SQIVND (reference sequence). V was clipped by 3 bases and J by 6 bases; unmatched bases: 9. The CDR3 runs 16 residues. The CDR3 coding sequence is TGTGCCAGTAGTATTTTAACTAGCGGCCCTCCCGGGGAGCTGTTTTTT. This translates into CASSILTSGPPGELFF.

As DNA, the CDR3 is TGTGCCAGCAGCTTAGATGGACAGGGCACCTACGAGCAGTACTTC. Translation gives CASSLDGQGTYEQYF. The genes are TRBV11-1 and TRBJ2-7; the match to TRBD1 covers 8 bases. This CDR3 contains 15 residues. With V trimmed by 1 base and J by 2 bases, 4 bases remained unmatched. Per the germline V gene, CDR1 is SGHAT and CDR2 is FQDESV (reference sequence).

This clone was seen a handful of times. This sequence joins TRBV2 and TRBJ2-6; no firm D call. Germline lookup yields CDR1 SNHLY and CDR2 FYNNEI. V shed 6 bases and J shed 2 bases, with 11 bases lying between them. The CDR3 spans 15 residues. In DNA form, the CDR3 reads TGTGCCAGCAGGGCCCTCGGAGCTGGGGCCAACGTCCTGACTTTC. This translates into CASRALGAGANVLTF.

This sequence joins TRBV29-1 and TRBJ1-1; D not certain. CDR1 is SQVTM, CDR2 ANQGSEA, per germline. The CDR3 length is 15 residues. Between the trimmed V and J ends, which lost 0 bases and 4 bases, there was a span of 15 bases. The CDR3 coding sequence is TGCAGCGTTGAAGATCGCGGGTATGGTGGCACTGAAGCTTTCTTT. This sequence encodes CSVEDRGYGGTEAFF.

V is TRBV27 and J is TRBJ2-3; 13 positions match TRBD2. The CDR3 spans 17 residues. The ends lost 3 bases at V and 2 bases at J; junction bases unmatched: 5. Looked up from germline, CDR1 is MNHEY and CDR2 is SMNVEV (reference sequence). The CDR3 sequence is CASSFTGLAGATDTQYF. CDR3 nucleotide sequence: TGTGCCAGCAGTTTTACCGGACTAGCGGGGGCCACAGATACGCAGTATTTT.

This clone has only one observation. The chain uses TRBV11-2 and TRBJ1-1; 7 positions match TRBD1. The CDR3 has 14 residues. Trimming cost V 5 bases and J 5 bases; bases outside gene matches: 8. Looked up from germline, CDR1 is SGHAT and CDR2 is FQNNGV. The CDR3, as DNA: TGTGCCAGCAGCCGCGACAGGGTTGGGACTGAAGCTTTCTTT. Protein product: CASSRDRVGTEAFF.